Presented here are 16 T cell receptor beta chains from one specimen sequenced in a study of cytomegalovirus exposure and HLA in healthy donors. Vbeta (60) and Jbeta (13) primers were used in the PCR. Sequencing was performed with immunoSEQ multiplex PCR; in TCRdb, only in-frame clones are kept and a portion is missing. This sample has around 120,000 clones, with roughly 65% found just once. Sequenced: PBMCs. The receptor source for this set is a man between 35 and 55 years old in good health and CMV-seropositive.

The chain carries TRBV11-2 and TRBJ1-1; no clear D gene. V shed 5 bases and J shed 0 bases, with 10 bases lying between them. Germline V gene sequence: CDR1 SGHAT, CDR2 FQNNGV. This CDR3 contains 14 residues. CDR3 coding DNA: TGTGCCAGCAGCCGGGGAAACATGAACACTGAAGCTTTCTTT. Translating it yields CASSRGNMNTEAFF.

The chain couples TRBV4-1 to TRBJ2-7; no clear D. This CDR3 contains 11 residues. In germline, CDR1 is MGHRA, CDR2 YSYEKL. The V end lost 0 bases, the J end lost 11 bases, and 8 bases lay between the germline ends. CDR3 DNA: TGCGCCAGCAGCCAAGAATCTATGAAGTACTTC. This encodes CASSQESMKYF.

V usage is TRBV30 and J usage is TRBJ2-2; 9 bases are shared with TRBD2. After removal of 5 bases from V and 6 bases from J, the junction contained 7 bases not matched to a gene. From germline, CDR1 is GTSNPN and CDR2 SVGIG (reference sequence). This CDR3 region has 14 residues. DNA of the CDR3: TGTGCCTGGGGGTGGGGACTAGCCCCCGGGGAGCTGTTTTTT. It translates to CAWGWGLAPGELFF.

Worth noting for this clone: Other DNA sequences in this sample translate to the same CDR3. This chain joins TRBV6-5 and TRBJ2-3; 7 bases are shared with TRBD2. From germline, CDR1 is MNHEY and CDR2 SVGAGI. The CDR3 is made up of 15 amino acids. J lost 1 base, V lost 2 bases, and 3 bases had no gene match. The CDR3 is CASSYGLAGTDTQYF. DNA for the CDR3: TGTGCCAGCAGTTACGGGCTAGCGGGCACAGATACGCAGTATTTT.

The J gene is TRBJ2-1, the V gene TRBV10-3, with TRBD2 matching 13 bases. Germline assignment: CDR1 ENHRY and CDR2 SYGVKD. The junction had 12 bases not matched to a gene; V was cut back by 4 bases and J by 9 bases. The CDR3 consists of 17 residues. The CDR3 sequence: CAISAQTGTSGMREQFF. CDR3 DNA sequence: TGTGCCATCAGTGCGCAAACCGGGACTAGCGGGATGCGTGAGCAGTTCTTC.

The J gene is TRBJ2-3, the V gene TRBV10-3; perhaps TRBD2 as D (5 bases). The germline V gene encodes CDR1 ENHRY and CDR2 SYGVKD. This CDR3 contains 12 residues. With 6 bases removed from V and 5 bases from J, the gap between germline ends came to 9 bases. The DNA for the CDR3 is TGTGCCATCAGCCGGGAAGAAGATACGCAGTATTTT. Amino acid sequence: CAISREEDTQYF.

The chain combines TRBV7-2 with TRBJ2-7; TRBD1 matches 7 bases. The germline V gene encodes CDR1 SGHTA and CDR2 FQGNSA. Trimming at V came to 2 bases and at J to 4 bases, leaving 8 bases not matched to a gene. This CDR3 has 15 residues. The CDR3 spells CASSLTSGGSYEQYF. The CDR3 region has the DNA TGTGCCAGCAGCTTAACGTCAGGGGGTTCGTACGAGCAGTACTTC.

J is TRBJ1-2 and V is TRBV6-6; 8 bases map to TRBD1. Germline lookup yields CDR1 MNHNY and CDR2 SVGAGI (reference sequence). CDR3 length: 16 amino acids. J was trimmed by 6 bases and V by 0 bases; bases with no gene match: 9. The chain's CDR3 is CASSYSRTGGKDGYTF. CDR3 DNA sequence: TGTGCCAGCAGTTACTCGCGAACAGGGGGGAAGGATGGCTACACCTTC.

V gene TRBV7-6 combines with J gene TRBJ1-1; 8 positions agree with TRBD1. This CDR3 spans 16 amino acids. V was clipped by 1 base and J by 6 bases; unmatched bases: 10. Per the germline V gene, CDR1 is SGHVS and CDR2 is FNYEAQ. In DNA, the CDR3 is TGTGCCAGCAGCTTAGTAGCAGGGGGCGGCTTCGCTGAAGCTTTCTTT. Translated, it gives CASSLVAGGGFAEAFF.

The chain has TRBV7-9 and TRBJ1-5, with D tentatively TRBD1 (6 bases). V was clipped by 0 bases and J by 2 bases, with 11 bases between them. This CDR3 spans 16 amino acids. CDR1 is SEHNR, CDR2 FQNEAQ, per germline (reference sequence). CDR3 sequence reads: CASSLARGGGNQPQHF. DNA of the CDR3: TGTGCCAGCAGCTTAGCGAGGGGGGGCGGCAATCAGCCCCAGCATTTT.

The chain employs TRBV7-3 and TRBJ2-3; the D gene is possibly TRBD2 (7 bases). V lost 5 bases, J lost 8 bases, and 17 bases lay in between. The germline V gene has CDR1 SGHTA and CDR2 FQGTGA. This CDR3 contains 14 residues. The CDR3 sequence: CASSPRGAQGTQYF. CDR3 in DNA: TGTGCCAGCAGCCCCCGGGGGGCACAGGGTACGCAGTATTTT.

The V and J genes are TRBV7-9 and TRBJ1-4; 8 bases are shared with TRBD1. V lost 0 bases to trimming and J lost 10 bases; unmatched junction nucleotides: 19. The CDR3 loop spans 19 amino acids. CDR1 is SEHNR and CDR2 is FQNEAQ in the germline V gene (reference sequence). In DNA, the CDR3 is TGTGCCAGCAGCTTAGCGGGAAGGGACAGGTCGATGGGCGTTGTAAAACTGTTTTTT. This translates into CASSLAGRDRSMGVVKLFF.

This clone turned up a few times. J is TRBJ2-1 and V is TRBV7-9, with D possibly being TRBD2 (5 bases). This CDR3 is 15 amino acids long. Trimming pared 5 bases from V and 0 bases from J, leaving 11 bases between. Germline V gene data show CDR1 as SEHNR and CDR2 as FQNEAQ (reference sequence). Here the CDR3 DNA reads TGTGCCAGCAGCGCCTCGGGGAGCTCCTACAATGAGCAGTTCTTC. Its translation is CASSASGSSYNEQFF.

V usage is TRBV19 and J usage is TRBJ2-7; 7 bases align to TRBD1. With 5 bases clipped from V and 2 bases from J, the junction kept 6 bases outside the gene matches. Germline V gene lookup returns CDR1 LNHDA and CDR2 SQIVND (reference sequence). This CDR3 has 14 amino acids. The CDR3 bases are TGTGCCAGTAGTCTTGGACAGGCAACCTACGAGCAGTACTTC. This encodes CASSLGQATYEQYF. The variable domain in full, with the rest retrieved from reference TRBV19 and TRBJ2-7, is DGGITQSPKYLFRKEGQNVTLSCEQNLNHDAMYWYRQDPGQGLRLIYYSQIVNDFQKGDIAEGYSVSREKKESFPLTVTSAQKNPTAFYLCASSLGQATYEQYFGPGTRLTVT.

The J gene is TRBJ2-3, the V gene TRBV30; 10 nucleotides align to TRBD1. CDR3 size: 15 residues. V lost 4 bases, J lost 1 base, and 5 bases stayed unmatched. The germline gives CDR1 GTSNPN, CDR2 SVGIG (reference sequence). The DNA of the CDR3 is TGTGCCTGGATATGGGGGACAGGGGGCACAGATACGCAGTATTTT. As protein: CAWIWGTGGTDTQYF.

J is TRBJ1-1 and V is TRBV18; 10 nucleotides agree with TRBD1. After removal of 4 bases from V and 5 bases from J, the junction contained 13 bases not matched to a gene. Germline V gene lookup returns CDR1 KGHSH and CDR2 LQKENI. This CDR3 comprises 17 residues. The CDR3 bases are TGTGCCAGCTCACGACAGGGGGCGCTTGTAATGGGGACTGAAGCTTTCTTT. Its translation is CASSRQGALVMGTEAFF.